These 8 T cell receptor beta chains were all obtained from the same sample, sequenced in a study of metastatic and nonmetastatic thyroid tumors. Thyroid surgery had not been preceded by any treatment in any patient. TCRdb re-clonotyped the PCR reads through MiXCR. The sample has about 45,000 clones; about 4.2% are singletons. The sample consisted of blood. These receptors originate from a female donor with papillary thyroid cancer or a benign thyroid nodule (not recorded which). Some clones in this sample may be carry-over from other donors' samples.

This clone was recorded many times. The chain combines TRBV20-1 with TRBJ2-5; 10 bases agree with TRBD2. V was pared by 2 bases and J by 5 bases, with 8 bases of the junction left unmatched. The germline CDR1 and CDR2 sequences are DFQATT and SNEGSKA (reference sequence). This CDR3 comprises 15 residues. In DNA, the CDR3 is TGCAGTGCTAGAACGCTAGCGGGAGAACCGGAGACCCAGTACTTC. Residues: CSARTLAGEPETQYF.

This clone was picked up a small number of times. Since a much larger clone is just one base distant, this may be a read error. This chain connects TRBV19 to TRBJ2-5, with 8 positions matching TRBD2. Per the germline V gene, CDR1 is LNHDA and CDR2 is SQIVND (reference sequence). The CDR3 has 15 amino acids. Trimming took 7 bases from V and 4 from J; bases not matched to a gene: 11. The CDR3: CASNISGGWGETQYF. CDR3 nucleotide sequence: TGTGCCAGTAATATTTCGGGGGGGTGGGGAGAGACCCAGTACTTC.

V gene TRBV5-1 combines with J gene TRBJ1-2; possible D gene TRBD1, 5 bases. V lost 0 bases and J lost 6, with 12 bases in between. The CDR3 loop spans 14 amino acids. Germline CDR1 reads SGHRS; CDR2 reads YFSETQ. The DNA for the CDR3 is TGCGCCAGCAGCTTGGGACAGAGTCTCGATGGCTACACCTTC. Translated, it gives CASSLGQSLDGYTF.

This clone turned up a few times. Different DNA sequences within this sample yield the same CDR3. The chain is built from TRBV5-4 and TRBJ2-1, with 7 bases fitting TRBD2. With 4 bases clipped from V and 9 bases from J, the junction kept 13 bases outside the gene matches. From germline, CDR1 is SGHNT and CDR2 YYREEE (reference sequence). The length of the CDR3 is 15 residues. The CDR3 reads CASSLADAGDGEQFF. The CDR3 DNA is TGTGCCAGCAGCCTAGCCGACGCGGGAGATGGTGAGCAGTTCTTC.

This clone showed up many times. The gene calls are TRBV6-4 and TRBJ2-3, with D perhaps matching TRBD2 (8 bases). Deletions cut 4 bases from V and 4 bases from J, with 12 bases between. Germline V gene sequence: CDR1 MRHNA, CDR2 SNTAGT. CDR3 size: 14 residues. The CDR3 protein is CASSGQGLADTQYF. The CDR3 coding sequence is TGTGCCAGCAGTGGACAGGGACTAGCAGATACGCAGTATTTT.

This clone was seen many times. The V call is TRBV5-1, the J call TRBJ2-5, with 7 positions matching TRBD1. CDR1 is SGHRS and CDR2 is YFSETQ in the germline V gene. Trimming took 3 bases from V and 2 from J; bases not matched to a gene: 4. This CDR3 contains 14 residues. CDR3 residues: CASSSPGQQETQYF. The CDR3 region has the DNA TGCGCCAGCAGCTCCCCGGGACAGCAAGAGACCCAGTACTTC.

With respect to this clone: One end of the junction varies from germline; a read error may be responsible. The CDR3 region is CASSELITYEHYF. As DNA, the CDR3 is TGTGCCAGCAGTGAACTGATTACCTACGAGCATTACTTC. This chain joins TRBV6-1 and TRBJ2-7; no reliable D call. Germline loops: CDR1 MNHNS, CDR2 SASEGT. This CDR3 is 13 amino acids long.

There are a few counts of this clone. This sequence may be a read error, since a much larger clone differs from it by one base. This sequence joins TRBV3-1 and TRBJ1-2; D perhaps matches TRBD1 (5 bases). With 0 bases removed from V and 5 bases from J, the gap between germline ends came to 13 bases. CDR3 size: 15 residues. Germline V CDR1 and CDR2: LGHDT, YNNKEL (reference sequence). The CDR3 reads CASSQDRQRGYGYTF. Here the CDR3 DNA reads TGTGCCAGCAGCCAAGACAGACAGAGGGGTTATGGCTACACCTTC.